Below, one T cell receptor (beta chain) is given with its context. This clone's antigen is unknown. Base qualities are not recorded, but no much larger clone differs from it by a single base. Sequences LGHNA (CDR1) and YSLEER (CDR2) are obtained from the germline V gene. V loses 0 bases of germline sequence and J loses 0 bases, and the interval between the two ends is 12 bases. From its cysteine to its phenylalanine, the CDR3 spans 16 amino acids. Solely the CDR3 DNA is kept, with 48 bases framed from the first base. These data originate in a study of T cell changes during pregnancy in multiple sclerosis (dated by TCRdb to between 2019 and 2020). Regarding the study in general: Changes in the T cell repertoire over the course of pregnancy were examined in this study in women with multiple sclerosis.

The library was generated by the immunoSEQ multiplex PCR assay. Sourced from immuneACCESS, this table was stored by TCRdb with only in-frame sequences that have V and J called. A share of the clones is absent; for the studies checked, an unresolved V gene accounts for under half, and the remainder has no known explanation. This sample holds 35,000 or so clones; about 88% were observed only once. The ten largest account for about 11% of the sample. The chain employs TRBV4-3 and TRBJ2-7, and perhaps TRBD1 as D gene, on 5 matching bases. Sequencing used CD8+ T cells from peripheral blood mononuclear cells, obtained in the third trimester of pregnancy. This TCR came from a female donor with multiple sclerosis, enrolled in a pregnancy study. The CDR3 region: CASSQEIADNSYEQYF. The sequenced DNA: TGCGCCAGCAGCCAAGAAATTGCGGACAACTCCTACGAGCAGTACTTC.